Here is one TCR beta chain with its context. Its antigen is unidentified. The data derive from a study of early T cells in non-severe SARS-CoV-2 infection. Study context: Bulk RNA from unsorted whole blood was sequenced; chains were unpaired.

In the library, individual cDNA molecules carried attached unique molecular identifiers. TCRdb re-derived calls from the 5' RACE reads in MiXCR, one entry per CDR3 protein. This table holds fewer than 85,000 distinct CDR3 sequences, roughly 13% found once. Notes on the study in general: VDJdb matches were skewed toward anti-spike CD8 T cell responses.

The receptor's source is an adult who was a healthcare worker with PCR-confirmed SARS-CoV-2 infection or an uninfected control (not recorded which). The sample comprised whole blood.

The CDR3 DNA reads TGTGCCAGCAGTGCGGACAGAAATCAGCCCCAGCATTTT. Its protein is CASSADRNQPQHF. The V and J genes are TRBV28 and TRBJ1-5; TRBD1 is a possible D gene (6 bases). CDR1 MDHEN and CDR2 SYDVKM come from the germline V gene. The CDR3 totals 13 residues. The germline V and J ends were trimmed by 5 bases and 4 bases, with 9 bases remaining between them. The complete variable domain, with remaining parts taken from reference TRBV28 and TRBJ1-5, reads DVKVTQSSRYLVKRTGEKVFLECVQDMDHENMFWYRQDPGLGLRLIYFSYDVKMKEKGDIPEGYSVSREKKERFSLILESASTNQTSMYLCASSADRNQPQHFGDGTRLSIL.